This is a list of T cell receptor beta chains from one sample in a study of Ad26.COV2.S vaccination and SARS-CoV-2 variants. Assay used: immunoSEQ multiplex PCR; TCRdb lists only in-frame clones, some missing. Seen here are 300,000 to 400,000 clones, roughly 84% observed once, and the top ten hold roughly 3.3%. The sample in question was peripheral blood, obtained in a trial of Ad26.COV2.S vaccine versus placebo. Every receptor here comes from a person aged 18 to 65 who received the Ad26.COV2.S COVID-19 vaccine or a placebo. CDR3s include the opening cysteine and the closing phenylalanine or tryptophan. The order of the fields is J gene, clone size, V gene, D gene, CDR3 DNA, CDR3 protein. A D gene is named only where the DNA matches it firmly. Clone size appears in some rows only: once, few, many, or a class for an expanded clone.

TRBJ1-4,.,TRBV7-9,.,TGTGCCAGCAGCCCGGCGGGGAGAGGTGAAAAACTGTTTTTT,CASSPAGRGEKLFF
TRBJ2-5,.,TRBV7-2,TRBD2,TGTGCCAGCAGCTCGTTAGCGGGGTTCGGGACCCAGTACTTC,CASSSLAGFGTQYF
TRBJ1-5,.,TRBV19,.,TGTGCCAGTAGTATAACGGGGAAGGGCAATCAGCCCCAGCATTTT,CASSITGKGNQPQHF
TRBJ1-3,.,TRBV2,.,TGTGCCAGCAGTGAATGGGGAAGCTCTGGAAACACCATATATTTT,CASSEWGSSGNTIYF
TRBJ2-7,.,TRBV2,.,TGTGCCAGCAGTGTCCTAGGGGGAGGCTACGAGCAGTACTTC,CASSVLGGGYEQYF
TRBJ2-7,.,TRBV10-1,.,TGCGCCAGCAGTGAGTCGACAGGACAGTGGTACGAGCAGTACTTC,CASSESTGQWYEQYF
TRBJ2-3,.,TRBV7-8,.,TGTGCCAGCACCAACCCCCCAGATACGCAGTATTTT,CASTNPPDTQYF
TRBJ2-3,many,TRBV4-1,.,TGCGCCAGCAGCCGCCCCAGGGAGCTCGGCACAGATACGCAGTATTTT,CASSRPRELGTDTQYF
TRBJ2-7,.,TRBV28,TRBD2,TGTGCCAGCAGTCCGGGACTAGCGGGAGTAGGAGAGCAGTACTTC,CASSPGLAGVGEQYF
TRBJ2-1,once,TRBV5-1,TRBD2,TGCGCCAGCAGCTTGGGACTAGCGGGAGGGCCAACTGAGCAGTTCTTC,CASSLGLAGGPTEQFF
TRBJ2-7,.,TRBV10-3,.,TGTGCCATCAGTGACCGGGGAGACGAGCAGTACTTC,CAISDRGDEQYF
TRBJ1-5,few,TRBV5-6,.,TGTGCCAGCAGCTTGTATAACAGGCAAAGCAATCAGCCCCAGCATTTT,CASSLYNRQSNQPQHF
TRBJ2-7,.,TRBV27,TRBD2,TGTGCCAGCAGTTCTGGGGGAGGGGAGAACGAGCAGTACTTC,CASSSGGGENEQYF
TRBJ2-5,few,TRBV5-6,TRBD2,TGTGCCAGCAGCTTCAAAACTAGCGGAGGGGAGACCCAGTACTTC,CASSFKTSGGETQYF
TRBJ1-3,few,TRBV4-1,.,TGCGCCAGCAGCCAAGATTCTGGGGGCAGGGGTCTTACCTTTGGAAACACCATATATTTT,CASSQDSGGRGLTFGNTIYF
TRBJ1-5,.,TRBV4-3,.,TGCGCCAGCAGCCAAGATGGGCCGGGGTATCAGCCCCAGCATTTT,CASSQDGPGYQPQHF
TRBJ2-1,.,TRBV5-1,.,TGCGCCAGCAGCTTGGATGTACAGGGAGTCGATGAGCAGTTCTTC,CASSLDVQGVDEQFF
TRBJ2-1,.,TRBV19,TRBD2,TGTGCCAGTACCACTAGCGGGAGTTCCGGTGAGCAGTTCTTC,CASTTSGSSGEQFF
TRBJ2-6,.,TRBV3-1/TRBV3-2,TRBD1,TGTGCCAGCAGCCAAGACGCTCAGACAGGGTCTGGGGCCAACGTCCTGACTTTC,CASSQDAQTGSGANVLTF
TRBJ1-3,few,TRBV30,TRBD1,TGTGCCTGGATGCCGGGACAGGGGATAAACACCATATATTTT,CAWMPGQGINTIYF
TRBJ2-1,.,TRBV12-5,.,TGTGCTAGTGGCTTACCATACAATGAGCAGTTCTTC,CASGLPYNEQFF
TRBJ2-1,.,TRBV11-2,TRBD2,TGTGCCAGCAGCTTAGTAACTAGCGGGAGTAATGAGCAGTTCTTC,CASSLVTSGSNEQFF
TRBJ2-4,.,TRBV29-1,.,TGCAGCGTGGTTAGCGGATTAGCCAAAAACATTCAGTACTTC,CSVVSGLAKNIQYF
TRBJ1-2,few,TRBV3-1/TRBV3-2,TRBD1,TGTGCCAGCAGCCGGACAGGGGGACGAAGCTATGGCTACACCTTC,CASSRTGGRSYGYTF
TRBJ2-1,.,TRBV27,TRBD2,TGTGCCAGCAGCCTGGGGGGGGCCTACAATGAGCAGTTCTTC,CASSLGGAYNEQFF
TRBJ2-6,.,TRBV24-1,.,TGTGCCACCCGCTCTGGGGCCAACGTCCTGACTTTC,CATRSGANVLTF
TRBJ2-7,.,TRBV7-9,TRBD2,TGTGCCAGCAGCCCCCGGACTAGCGGGAGTTTTTTCTACGAGCAGTACTTC,CASSPRTSGSFFYEQYF
TRBJ2-5,few,TRBV7-9,TRBD1,TGTGCCAGCAGCCGTTATCAGGGGGACCAAGAGACCCAGTACTTC,CASSRYQGDQETQYF
TRBJ2-1,.,TRBV5-1,.,TGCGCCAGCAGCTTGCAGAGCTCCTACAATGAGCAGTTCTTC,CASSLQSSYNEQFF
TRBJ2-7,.,TRBV15,TRBD1,TGTGCCACCAGCAGGAGACAGGGATCGAACTACGAGCAGTACTTC,CATSRRQGSNYEQYF
TRBJ1-4,few,TRBV6-6,.,TGTGCCAGCAGTTACTTGGGCAGGCTTAATGAAAAACTGTTTTTT,CASSYLGRLNEKLFF
TRBJ2-3,once,TRBV27,.,TGTGCCAGCAGTTTACAAGGGAACACAGATACGCAGTATTTT,CASSLQGNTDTQYF
TRBJ2-5,.,TRBV12-5,.,TGTGCTAGTGGCAAGGGAAGGGAAGAGACCCAGTACTTC,CASGKGREETQYF
TRBJ2-5,once,TRBV19,TRBD2,TGTGCCAGTAGTACCATAGCGGGAGAGTGGGTGACCCAGTACTTC,CASSTIAGEWVTQYF
TRBJ2-7,.,TRBV24-1,TRBD1,TGTGCCACCGGGGGACAGAACAAATACGAGCAGTACTTC,CATGGQNKYEQYF
TRBJ2-1,.,TRBV6-2/TRBV6-3,.,TGTGCCAGCAGCCGTGGGCCTAGCGTCTACAATGAGCAGTTCTTC,CASSRGPSVYNEQFF
TRBJ1-2,.,TRBV10-3,.,TGTGCCATCAGTGAGTCTGCTAACTATGGCTACACCTTC,CAISESANYGYTF
TRBJ1-5,few,TRBV7-2,TRBD1,TGTGCCAGCAGCTTGGGACAGGGAAATAGCAATCAGCCCCAGCATTTT,CASSLGQGNSNQPQHF
TRBJ1-3,.,TRBV5-6,.,TGTGCCAGCAGCTTGAGGGGCATAACAGGAAACACCATATATTTT,CASSLRGITGNTIYF
TRBJ1-5,.,TRBV27,TRBD1,TGTGCCAGCAGCCGGGACAGAGATCAGCCCCAGCATTTT,CASSRDRDQPQHF
TRBJ1-3,once,TRBV4-3,.,TGCGCCAGCAGCCCCGATGGGGGGGTCGGAAACACCATATATTTT,CASSPDGGVGNTIYF
TRBJ2-1,.,TRBV7-9,TRBD1,TGTGCCAGCAGCCCTAGGGGGACAGGCCCTGGGTCTCAACAGTTCTTC,CASSPRGTGPGSQQFF
TRBJ1-5,.,TRBV6-5,.,TGTGCCAGCAGTTATTTGGAGCCCCGGGGTCAGCCCCAGCATTTT,CASSYLEPRGQPQHF
TRBJ1-2,.,TRBV12-3/TRBV12-4,.,TGTGCCAGCAGCTTCTTGGCAGGGAATGGCTACACCTTC,CASSFLAGNGYTF
TRBJ1-6,.,TRBV6-5,TRBD1,TGTGCCAGCAGTTTCCGTCCCGGGACAGATAATTCACCCCTCCACTTT,CASSFRPGTDNSPLHF
TRBJ1-2,few,TRBV5-5,.,TGTGCCAGCAGCTTGGGCGTCCGGGACGGACTATATGGCTACACCTTC,CASSLGVRDGLYGYTF
TRBJ1-1,.,TRBV6-5,.,TGTGCCAGCAGCTTCGGCTGGGGATCTGAAGCTTTCTTT,CASSFGWGSEAFF